Sequencing of this T cell receptor (beta chain) was carried out in a study of T-cell memory formation after mild COVID-19. Whole-study results and caveats: Some clones that responded turned up in pre-infection memory, which suggests that cross-reactive memory joined in. CD4+ clones that contracted lay mainly in CM and EM; CD8+ ones lay in EMRA. CD4/CD8 balance held among clones contracting day 15 to 85, and later expanders leaned CD4+.

Regarding this clonotype: Its antigen is not identified.

CDR3 length: 17 amino acids. Germline CDR1 is SGHTA and CDR2 is FQGNSA. J lost 2 bases, V lost 4 bases, and 10 bases had no gene match. TCRdb passed the 5' RACE reads through MiXCR, listing each CDR3 protein once. The table records 85,000 to 120,000 distinct CDR3 sequences, around 12% of them present only once. The specimen sequenced was PBMCs or a T cell subset sorted from them (not recorded which). J is TRBJ2-2 and V is TRBV7-2, with 7 bases matching TRBD2. This receptor was obtained from an adult woman who had mild COVID-19 (a few samples of this study predate the infection). Cell type and time point are not known. Written as DNA, the CDR3 is TGTGCCAGCAGCTCGCCCTCTAGCGGACCAAACACCGGGGAGCTGTTTTTT. Protein sequence: CASSSPSSGPNTGELFF. The entire variable domain, with the rest obtained from reference TRBV7-2 and TRBJ2-2, is as follows: GAGVSQSPSNKVTEKGKDVELRCDPISGHTALYWYRQSLGQGLEFLIYFQGNSAPDKSGLPSDRFSAERTGGSVSTLTIQRTQQEDSAVYLCASSSPSSGPNTGELFFGEGSRLTVL.